These 5 T cell receptor beta chains were sequenced from one sample in a study of identical twins. TCRdb passed the 5' RACE reads through MiXCR, listing each CDR3 protein once. The sample contains 1.5 million to 2 million distinct CDR3 sequences, about 30% of which appear only once. Sample: cord blood. These receptors came from a newborn girl in good health.

This clonotype occurred a few times. The V call is TRBV5-1, the J call TRBJ2-1; 7 bases align to TRBD2. This CDR3 has 16 amino acids. The junction had 9 bases not matched to a gene; V was cut back by 1 base and J by 5 bases. Looked up from germline, CDR1 is SGHRS and CDR2 is YFSETQ. CDR3 in DNA: TGCGCCAGCAGCTTGTTCCCAGCGGGAATGAACAATGAGCAGTTCTTC. Its protein product is CASSLFPAGMNNEQFF.

J is TRBJ1-5 and V is TRBV20-1; D ambiguous. The CDR3 covers 13 residues. The ends were cut back, 2 bases at V and 4 bases at J, with 9 bases in the middle. CDR1 DFQATT and CDR2 SNEGSKA come from the germline V gene (reference sequence). CDR3 loop: CSARSEVNQPQHF. CDR3 sequence (DNA): TGCAGTGCTAGATCGGAGGTGAATCAGCCCCAGCATTTT.

CDR3 in DNA: TGCGCCAGCAGCCATCCTACAGGGACCGGGGAGCTGTTTTTT. This translates into CASSHPTGTGELFF. The rearrangement uses TRBV4-1 and TRBJ2-2; weak D call: TRBD1 (6 bases). Germline V gene data show CDR1 as MGHRA and CDR2 as YSYEKL. This CDR3 has 14 residues. The V and J ends lost 3 bases and 5 bases respectively, with 10 bases between them.

This clonotype was found many times. The genes are TRBV12-3 or TRBV12-4 and TRBJ1-5; no clear D gene. This CDR3 has 14 amino acids. With 3 bases removed from V and 5 bases from J, the gap between germline ends came to 11 bases. CDR3 DNA: TGTGCCAGCAGTTTGGCCAGGACCTATCAGCCCCAGCATTTT. Amino acid sequence: CASSLARTYQPQHF.

This rearrangement joins TRBV25-1 to TRBJ1-3; D remains ambiguous. The CDR3 runs to 15 residues. V dropped 0 bases and J dropped 0 bases, with 6 bases sitting between them. Germline V gene sequence: CDR1 MGHDK, CDR2 SYGVNS. CDR3 coding DNA: TGTGCCAGCAGTGAATATTACGGCTCTGGAAACACCATATATTTT. This translates into CASSEYYGSGNTIYF. Drawing the rest from reference TRBV25-1 and TRBJ1-3, the complete variable domain is EADIYQTPRYLVIGTGKKITLECSQTMGHDKMYWYQQDPGMELHLIHYSYGVNSTEKGDLSSESTVSRIRTEHFPLTLESARPSHTSQYLCASSEYYGSGNTIYFGEGSWLTVV.